This is a list of T cell receptor beta chains from one sample in a study of shared clonotypes between healthy human individuals. Using immunoSEQ multiplex PCR, the repertoire was profiled, and TCRdb retains in-frame clones only, with some absent. The sample has around 2.3 million clones; under 97% are singletons. Specimen: naive CD4+ T cells sorted from blood. The origin of the receptors is a man in his late teens or twenties in good health. CDR3s include the opening cysteine and the closing phenylalanine or tryptophan. A D gene is named only where the DNA matches it firmly. Clone size, where shown, is once, few, many, or a class for clones that have expanded.

CDR3nt: TGTGCCTGGAGTGTACGATCGACAGTTTACGAGCAGTACTTC
CDR3aa: CAWSVRSTVYEQYF
v_gene: TRBV30
abundance: -
j_gene: TRBJ2-7
d_gene: -

CDR3nt: TGTGCCAGCAGCCGCGGGGGGGAAGACCTCTACGAGCAGTACTTC
CDR3aa: CASSRGGEDLYEQYF
v_gene: TRBV5-4
abundance: -
j_gene: TRBJ2-7
d_gene: TRBD2

CDR3nt: TGTGCCAGCAGTTCCCCTAATAGCAATCAGCCCCAGCATTTT
CDR3aa: CASSSPNSNQPQHF
v_gene: TRBV27
abundance: -
j_gene: TRBJ1-5
d_gene: -

CDR3nt: TGTGCCAGCAGCCAAGCGGGGGAGGTAGGTTACGAGCAGTACTTC
CDR3aa: CASSQAGEVGYEQYF
v_gene: TRBV4-2
abundance: -
j_gene: TRBJ2-7
d_gene: -

CDR3nt: TGTGCCAGCAGCTTAGTGCTTAAAGAGACCCAGTACTTC
CDR3aa: CASSLVLKETQYF
v_gene: TRBV7-8
abundance: -
j_gene: TRBJ2-5
d_gene: -

CDR3nt: TGTGCCAGCAGCTTAAGCGGGGGCGCCGGGGAGCTGTTTTTT
CDR3aa: CASSLSGGAGELFF
v_gene: TRBV7-9
abundance: -
j_gene: TRBJ2-2
d_gene: TRBD2

CDR3nt: TGTGCCAGCAGCTTGGTGGAGGCAGGGGGCGTTGGAGGGACCCAGTACTTC
CDR3aa: CASSLVEAGGVGGTQYF
v_gene: TRBV5-6
abundance: once
j_gene: TRBJ2-5
d_gene: TRBD1

CDR3nt: TGTGCCTGGAGCCGGGGGGTCTCTGGAAACACCATATATTTT
CDR3aa: CAWSRGVSGNTIYF
v_gene: TRBV30
abundance: -
j_gene: TRBJ1-3
d_gene: -

CDR3nt: TGTGCCAGCAGTTACTTAGGCCCGCCGGCAGATACGCAGTATTTT
CDR3aa: CASSYLGPPADTQYF
v_gene: TRBV6-5
abundance: -
j_gene: TRBJ2-3
d_gene: -

CDR3nt: TGCGCCAGCAGCCAACAGGACAGGGGCTGGAACGAAAAACTGTTTTTT
CDR3aa: CASSQQDRGWNEKLFF
v_gene: TRBV4-1
abundance: -
j_gene: TRBJ1-4
d_gene: TRBD1

CDR3nt: TGTGCCAGCAGCGTTAGTGGGAGTCTAAATTCACCCCTCCACTTT
CDR3aa: CASSVSGSLNSPLHF
v_gene: TRBV9
abundance: -
j_gene: TRBJ1-6
d_gene: -

CDR3nt: TGTGCCACCCACGGCAGATTTACGCAGTATTTT
CDR3aa: CATHGRFTQYF
v_gene: TRBV28
abundance: -
j_gene: TRBJ2-3
d_gene: -

CDR3nt: TGCGCCAGCAGCTCCACCGGGACACTAACTGAAGCTTTCTTT
CDR3aa: CASSSTGTLTEAFF
v_gene: TRBV4-1
abundance: once
j_gene: TRBJ1-1
d_gene: -

CDR3nt: TGTGCCAGCAGTTTTCGGGGGGACGGGGAGCTGTTTTTT
CDR3aa: CASSFRGDGELFF
v_gene: TRBV27
abundance: -
j_gene: TRBJ2-2
d_gene: TRBD2

CDR3nt: TGTGCCAGTAGTGGGCACCGACACAGGGGAGGGAACACCGGGGAGCTGTTTTTT
CDR3aa: CASSGHRHRGGNTGELFF
v_gene: TRBV19
abundance: -
j_gene: TRBJ2-2
d_gene: -

CDR3nt: TGTGCCAGCAGTGTACCGAGGGCAGGGACCAACACCGGGGAGCTGTTTTTT
CDR3aa: CASSVPRAGTNTGELFF
v_gene: TRBV25-1
abundance: -
j_gene: TRBJ2-2
d_gene: -

CDR3nt: TGTGCCAGCAATCGCCCGACAGGGGGAGATGGCTACACCTTC
CDR3aa: CASNRPTGGDGYTF
v_gene: TRBV6-1
abundance: -
j_gene: TRBJ1-2
d_gene: TRBD1

CDR3nt: TGTGCCAGCACTCCGAGGAGCGGAGATTACGAGCAGTACTTC
CDR3aa: CASTPRSGDYEQYF
v_gene: TRBV7-6
abundance: -
j_gene: TRBJ2-7
d_gene: -

CDR3nt: TGTGCCTGGAGTGTAAAGGGGCCCTATGGCTACACCTTC
CDR3aa: CAWSVKGPYGYTF
v_gene: TRBV30
abundance: -
j_gene: TRBJ1-2
d_gene: -

CDR3nt: TGCGCCAGCAGCTTGGAAAAGGGTAACTATGGCTACACCTTC
CDR3aa: CASSLEKGNYGYTF
v_gene: TRBV5-1
abundance: -
j_gene: TRBJ1-2
d_gene: -

CDR3nt: TGTGCCTGCTCCCTAGGGGGGGCCCTCTACAATGAGCAGTTCTTC
CDR3aa: CACSLGGALYNEQFF
v_gene: TRBV30
abundance: -
j_gene: TRBJ2-1
d_gene: -

CDR3nt: TGTGCCAGCAGTGCCCAAATTCGGGGAACTAACACAGATACGCAGTATTTT
CDR3aa: CASSAQIRGTNTDTQYF
v_gene: TRBV6-4
abundance: once
j_gene: TRBJ2-3
d_gene: -

CDR3nt: TGTGCCAGCAGTGCGGGCGGGCTGGACTACGAGCAGTACTTC
CDR3aa: CASSAGGLDYEQYF
v_gene: TRBV6-1
abundance: -
j_gene: TRBJ2-7
d_gene: -

CDR3nt: TGTGCCAGCAGTAGGACTAGCGGGAGGGAGGATGAGCAGTTCTTC
CDR3aa: CASSRTSGREDEQFF
v_gene: TRBV2
abundance: -
j_gene: TRBJ2-1
d_gene: TRBD2

CDR3nt: TGCGCCAGCAGCCAAGATCCGTCAAAAGCTAACTATGGCTACACCTTC
CDR3aa: CASSQDPSKANYGYTF
v_gene: TRBV4-1
abundance: -
j_gene: TRBJ1-2
d_gene: -

CDR3nt: TGTGCCAGCAGAGCTGGACAGTACACTGAAGCTTTCTTT
CDR3aa: CASRAGQYTEAFF
v_gene: TRBV2
abundance: -
j_gene: TRBJ1-1
d_gene: -

CDR3nt: TGTGCCTGCAGACAGAGACCTGGAAACACCATATATTTT
CDR3aa: CACRQRPGNTIYF
v_gene: TRBV30
abundance: -
j_gene: TRBJ1-3
d_gene: -

CDR3nt: TGTGCCAGTAGTATAACAGGGTACCACGAGCAGTACTTC
CDR3aa: CASSITGYHEQYF
v_gene: TRBV19
abundance: -
j_gene: TRBJ2-7
d_gene: -

CDR3nt: TGTGCCAGCACTGGGACAGGGGACTCGATCACTGAAGCTTTCTTT
CDR3aa: CASTGTGDSITEAFF
v_gene: TRBV2
abundance: -
j_gene: TRBJ1-1
d_gene: TRBD1

CDR3nt: TGCGCCAGCAGCTCCCCCGGGGGGAAGTCCTACGAGCAGTACTTC
CDR3aa: CASSSPGGKSYEQYF
v_gene: TRBV5-1
abundance: -
j_gene: TRBJ2-7
d_gene: TRBD2

CDR3nt: TGCGCCAGCAGCCTGGGTGGGGTCAGCAATCAGCCCCAGCATTTT
CDR3aa: CASSLGGVSNQPQHF
v_gene: TRBV5-1
abundance: -
j_gene: TRBJ1-5
d_gene: -

CDR3nt: TGCGCCAGCAGCTTAGGAGGGAGAGAAAACATTCAGTACTTC
CDR3aa: CASSLGGRENIQYF
v_gene: TRBV5-1
abundance: -
j_gene: TRBJ2-4
d_gene: -

CDR3nt: TGTGCCAGCAGCCCCCGGGACAAACCCTATCCCGGCTACACCTTC
CDR3aa: CASSPRDKPYPGYTF
v_gene: TRBV5-4
abundance: -
j_gene: TRBJ1-2
d_gene: -

CDR3nt: TGTGCCAGCAGCCAGGGAGGTTGGACCGGGGAGCTGTTTTTT
CDR3aa: CASSQGGWTGELFF
v_gene: TRBV7-2
abundance: once
j_gene: TRBJ2-2
d_gene: -

CDR3nt: TGCGCCAGCAGCTTGCAGAGCTCCTATGGCTACACCTTC
CDR3aa: CASSLQSSYGYTF
v_gene: TRBV5-1
abundance: -
j_gene: TRBJ1-2
d_gene: -

CDR3nt: TGTGCCAGCACTTCAGCGGGGGGGCGAGATACGCAGTATTTT
CDR3aa: CASTSAGGRDTQYF
v_gene: TRBV6-6
abundance: once
j_gene: TRBJ2-3
d_gene: TRBD2

CDR3nt: TGTGCCAGCAGGACGGGGACAGGGCTAAGGGGCTACACCTTC
CDR3aa: CASRTGTGLRGYTF
v_gene: TRBV27
abundance: -
j_gene: TRBJ1-2
d_gene: TRBD1

CDR3nt: TGTGCCAGAAGCTTGAAGGTTCGGTCTGGCGCCACCATATATTTT
CDR3aa: CARSLKVRSGATIYF
v_gene: TRBV5-3
abundance: -
j_gene: TRBJ1-3
d_gene: -

CDR3nt: TGTGCCAGCAGCTTGAGGACGGCCTCTAGCACAGATACGCAGTATTTT
CDR3aa: CASSLRTASSTDTQYF
v_gene: TRBV7-9
abundance: -
j_gene: TRBJ2-3
d_gene: -

CDR3nt: TGTGCCAGCAGCGCTAGGAGAGACCAAGAGACCCAGTACTTC
CDR3aa: CASSARRDQETQYF
v_gene: TRBV9
abundance: -
j_gene: TRBJ2-5
d_gene: -

CDR3nt: TGCGCCAGCCGTCTCCCGTTCTTC
CDR3aa: CASRLPFF
v_gene: TRBV10-1
abundance: -
j_gene: TRBJ2-1
d_gene: -

CDR3nt: TGTGCCTGGAGTTTATCAGGGGGTGCTAACTATGGCTACACCTTC
CDR3aa: CAWSLSGGANYGYTF
v_gene: TRBV30
abundance: -
j_gene: TRBJ1-2
d_gene: TRBD1

CDR3nt: TGTGCCAGCAGCTTGGGCGGGATGAGGGATACGCAGTATTTT
CDR3aa: CASSLGGMRDTQYF
v_gene: TRBV5-4
abundance: -
j_gene: TRBJ2-3
d_gene: -

CDR3nt: TGTGCCAGCAGCCGAGCCCCTACTGTCCTGCCCCAGCATTTT
CDR3aa: CASSRAPTVLPQHF
v_gene: TRBV2
abundance: -
j_gene: TRBJ1-5
d_gene: -

CDR3nt: TGCGCCAGCAGCTCGGCCTACACCACTGGGGCCAACGTCCTGACTTTC
CDR3aa: CASSSAYTTGANVLTF
v_gene: TRBV5-1
abundance: -
j_gene: TRBJ2-6
d_gene: -

CDR3nt: TGTGCCAGCAGCTTAATGCCTCAGGGCTATAATTCACCCCTCCACTTT
CDR3aa: CASSLMPQGYNSPLHF
v_gene: TRBV7-2
abundance: once
j_gene: TRBJ1-6
d_gene: -

CDR3nt: TGTGCCAGCAGTGGGAGCGGATATTACAATGAGCAGTTCTTC
CDR3aa: CASSGSGYYNEQFF
v_gene: TRBV2
abundance: -
j_gene: TRBJ2-1
d_gene: -

CDR3nt: TGTGCCAGCAGCTTGGGCGCGGGGATTGAAGCTTTCTTT
CDR3aa: CASSLGAGIEAFF
v_gene: TRBV5-4
abundance: -
j_gene: TRBJ1-1
d_gene: -

CDR3nt: TGCGCCAGCAGCTTCCGGGACAGAACGAACACCGGGGAGCTGTTTTTT
CDR3aa: CASSFRDRTNTGELFF
v_gene: TRBV5-1
abundance: -
j_gene: TRBJ2-2
d_gene: TRBD1

CDR3nt: TGCGCCAGCAGCTTAGAGGGGAAGAGGTCTAATGAAAAACTGTTTTTT
CDR3aa: CASSLEGKRSNEKLFF
v_gene: TRBV5-1
abundance: -
j_gene: TRBJ1-4
d_gene: -

CDR3nt: TGTGCCAGCTCACAGGCGGGCATAGCTAACTATGGCTACACCTTC
CDR3aa: CASSQAGIANYGYTF
v_gene: TRBV18
abundance: -
j_gene: TRBJ1-2
d_gene: -

CDR3nt: TGTGCCAGCACCCCCGGGACAGCTAGCTACGAGCAGTACTTC
CDR3aa: CASTPGTASYEQYF
v_gene: TRBV6-1
abundance: -
j_gene: TRBJ2-7
d_gene: TRBD1

CDR3nt: TGTGCCAGCAAGGTGGAGAAGGAGACCCAGTACTTC
CDR3aa: CASKVEKETQYF
v_gene: TRBV21-1
abundance: -
j_gene: TRBJ2-5
d_gene: -

CDR3nt: TGTGCCAGCTCACCCGGGAATGAGGATGAGCAGTTCTTC
CDR3aa: CASSPGNEDEQFF
v_gene: TRBV18
abundance: -
j_gene: TRBJ2-1
d_gene: -

CDR3nt: TGTGCCAGCAGCCCAGCTCAAGGAGCGGGGGGGCGTGAGCAGTTCTTC
CDR3aa: CASSPAQGAGGREQFF
v_gene: TRBV5-4
abundance: -
j_gene: TRBJ2-1
d_gene: TRBD2

CDR3nt: TGCGCCAGCAGTTATTGGTATGGCGGGAGGGCAGGCACAGATACGCAGTATTTT
CDR3aa: CASSYWYGGRAGTDTQYF
v_gene: TRBV5-1
abundance: once
j_gene: TRBJ2-3
d_gene: TRBD2